This TCR beta chain was recorded in a study of T cell responses to AZD1222 COVID-19 vaccine. V gave up 1 base and J gave up 3 bases; unmatched junction bases: 6. The CDR3 extends over 15 amino acids. Germline V gene lookup returns CDR1 SGHVS and CDR2 FQNEAQ. There are a few counts of this clone. Here immunoSEQ multiplex PCR was the method, and the copy in TCRdb shows in-frame clones only, minus some. The sample has over 50,000 clones, around 81% seen once. The sequence was obtained from an adult who received the AZD1222 COVID-19 vaccine. Sample: peripheral blood, taken 28 days after the second AZD1222 dose. This rearrangement joins TRBV7-8 to TRBJ2-7, with 7 bases identical to TRBD1. CDR3 sequence (DNA): TGTGCCAGCAGCTTAGTTGAAGGGGGCATCTACGAGCAGTACTTC. The encoded protein is CASSLVEGGIYEQYF. Full variable domain (rest looked up from reference TRBV7-8 and TRBJ2-7): GAGVSQSPRYKVAKRGQDVALRCDPISGHVSLFWYQQALGQGPEFLTYFQNEAQLDKSGLPSDRFFAERPEGSVSTLKIQRTQQEDSAVYLCASSLVEGGIYEQYFGPGTRLTVT.